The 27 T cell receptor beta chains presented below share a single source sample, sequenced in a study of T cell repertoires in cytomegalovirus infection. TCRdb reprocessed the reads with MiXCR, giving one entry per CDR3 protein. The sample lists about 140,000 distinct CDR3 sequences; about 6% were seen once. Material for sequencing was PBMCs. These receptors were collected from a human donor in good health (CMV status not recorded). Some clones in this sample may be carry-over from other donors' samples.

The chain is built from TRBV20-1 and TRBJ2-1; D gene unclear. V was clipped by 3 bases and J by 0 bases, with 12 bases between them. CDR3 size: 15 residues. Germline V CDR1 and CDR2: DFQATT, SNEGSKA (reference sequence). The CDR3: CSARRLQSSYNEQFF. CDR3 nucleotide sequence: TGCAGTGCTAGGCGACTGCAGAGCTCCTACAATGAGCAGTTCTTC.

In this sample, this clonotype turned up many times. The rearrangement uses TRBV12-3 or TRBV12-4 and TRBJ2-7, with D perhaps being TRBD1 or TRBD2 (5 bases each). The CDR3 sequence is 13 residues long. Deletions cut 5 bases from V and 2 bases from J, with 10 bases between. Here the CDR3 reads CASSTGTTYEQYF. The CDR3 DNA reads TGTGCCAGCAGTACCGGGACCACCTACGAGCAGTACTTC.

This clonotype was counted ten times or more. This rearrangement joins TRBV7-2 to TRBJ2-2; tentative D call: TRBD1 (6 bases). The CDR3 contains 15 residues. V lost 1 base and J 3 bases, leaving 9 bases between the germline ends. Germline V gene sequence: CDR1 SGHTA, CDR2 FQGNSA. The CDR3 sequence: CASSLEQGDTGELFF. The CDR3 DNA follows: TGTGCCAGCAGCTTAGAACAGGGCGACACCGGGGAGCTGTTTTTT.

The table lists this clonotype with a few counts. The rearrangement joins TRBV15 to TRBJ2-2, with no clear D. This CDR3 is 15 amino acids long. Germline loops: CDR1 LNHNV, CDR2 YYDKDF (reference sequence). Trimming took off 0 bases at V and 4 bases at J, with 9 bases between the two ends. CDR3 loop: CATSRDRLGTGELFF. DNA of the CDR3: TGTGCCACCAGCAGAGATAGACTGGGCACCGGGGAGCTGTTTTTT.

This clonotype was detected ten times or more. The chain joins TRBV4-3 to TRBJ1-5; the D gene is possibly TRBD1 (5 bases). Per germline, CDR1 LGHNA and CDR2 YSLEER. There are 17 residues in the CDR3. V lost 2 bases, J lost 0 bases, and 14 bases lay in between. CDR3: CASSQSWATDSNQPQHF. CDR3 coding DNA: TGCGCCAGCAGCCAAAGTTGGGCGACAGATAGCAATCAGCCCCAGCATTTT.

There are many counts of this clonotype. DNA of the CDR3: TGTGCCACCAAGGGGGACTTTCACACAGATACGCAGTATTTT. It specifies CATKGDFHTDTQYF. The rearrangement joins TRBV24-1 to TRBJ2-3; possibly TRBD1 or TRBD2 for D (6 bases each). CDR3 length: 14 residues. Trimming took off 8 bases at V and 2 bases at J, with 13 bases between the two ends. The germline CDR1 and CDR2 sequences are KGHDR and SFDVKD.

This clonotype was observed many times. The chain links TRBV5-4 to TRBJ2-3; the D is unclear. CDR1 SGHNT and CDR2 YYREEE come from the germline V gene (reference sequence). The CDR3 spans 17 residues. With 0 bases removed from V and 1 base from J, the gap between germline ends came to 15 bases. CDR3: CASSLEVFFSGTDTQYF. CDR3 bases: TGTGCCAGCAGCTTGGAGGTCTTTTTTTCTGGCACAGATACGCAGTATTTT. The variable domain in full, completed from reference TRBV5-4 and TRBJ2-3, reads ETGVTQSPTHLIKTRGQQVTLRCSSQSGHNTVSWYQQALGQGPQFIFQYYREEENGRGNFPPRFSGLQFPNYSSELNVNALELDDSALYLCASSLEVFFSGTDTQYFGPGTRLTVL.

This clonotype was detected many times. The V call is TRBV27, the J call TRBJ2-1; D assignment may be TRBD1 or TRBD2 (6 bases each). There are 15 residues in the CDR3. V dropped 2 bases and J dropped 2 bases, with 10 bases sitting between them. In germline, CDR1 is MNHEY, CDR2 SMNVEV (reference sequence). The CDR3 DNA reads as TGTGCCAGCAGTTTAACGGAGGGGGCCTACAATGAGCAGTTCTTC. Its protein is CASSLTEGAYNEQFF.

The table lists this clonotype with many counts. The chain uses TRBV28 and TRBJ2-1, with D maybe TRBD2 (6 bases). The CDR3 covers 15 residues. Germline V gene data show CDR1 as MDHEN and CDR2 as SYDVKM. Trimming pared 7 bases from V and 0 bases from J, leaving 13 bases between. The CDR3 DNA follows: TGTGCCAGCAACCGACCTAGCGTCTCCTACAATGAGCAGTTCTTC. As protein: CASNRPSVSYNEQFF.

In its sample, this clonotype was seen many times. Written as DNA, the CDR3 is TGTGCCAGCAGCTTAGACAGGGATGAGACCCAGTACTTC. Translation: CASSLDRDETQYF. The genes are TRBV7-7 and TRBJ2-5; tentative D call: TRBD1 (6 bases). Germline V gene sequence: CDR1 SSHAT, CDR2 FNYEAQ (reference sequence). Between the trimmed V and J ends, which lost 1 base and 5 bases, there was a span of 8 bases. The CDR3 has 13 residues.

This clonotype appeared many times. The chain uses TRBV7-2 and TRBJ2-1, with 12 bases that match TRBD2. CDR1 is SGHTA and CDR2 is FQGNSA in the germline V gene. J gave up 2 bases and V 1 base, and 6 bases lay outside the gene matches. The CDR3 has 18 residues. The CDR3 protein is CASSLVGSSGGAYNEQFF. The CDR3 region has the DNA TGTGCCAGCAGCTTAGTGGGGTCTAGCGGGGGGGCCTACAATGAGCAGTTCTTC.

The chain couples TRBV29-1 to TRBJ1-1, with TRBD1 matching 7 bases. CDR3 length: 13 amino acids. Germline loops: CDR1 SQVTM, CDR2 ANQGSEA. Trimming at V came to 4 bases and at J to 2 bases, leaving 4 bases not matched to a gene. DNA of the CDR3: TGCAGCGTTGCCGGGACAGTTAACACTGAAGCTTTCTTT. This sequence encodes CSVAGTVNTEAFF.

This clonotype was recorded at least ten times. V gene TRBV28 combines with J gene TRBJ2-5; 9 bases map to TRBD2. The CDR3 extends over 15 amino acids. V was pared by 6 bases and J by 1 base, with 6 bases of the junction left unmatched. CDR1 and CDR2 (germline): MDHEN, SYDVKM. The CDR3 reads CASSSHSGGQETQYF. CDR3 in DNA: TGTGCCAGCAGCTCACATAGCGGGGGCCAAGAGACCCAGTACTTC.

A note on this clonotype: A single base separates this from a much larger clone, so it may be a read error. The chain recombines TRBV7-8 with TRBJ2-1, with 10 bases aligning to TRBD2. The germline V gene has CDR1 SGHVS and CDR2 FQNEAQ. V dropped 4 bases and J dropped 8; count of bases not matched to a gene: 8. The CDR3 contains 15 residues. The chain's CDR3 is CASSSLAGVFYEQFF. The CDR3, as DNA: TGTGCCAGCAGCTCTCTAGCGGGGGTGTTCTATGAGCAGTTCTTC.

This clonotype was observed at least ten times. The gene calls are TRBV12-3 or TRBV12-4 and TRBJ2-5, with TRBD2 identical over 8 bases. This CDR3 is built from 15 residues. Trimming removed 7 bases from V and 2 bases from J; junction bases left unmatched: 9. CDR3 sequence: CASTPPGTRQETQYF. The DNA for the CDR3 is TGTGCCAGCACCCCCCCGGGGACTAGACAAGAGACCCAGTACTTC.

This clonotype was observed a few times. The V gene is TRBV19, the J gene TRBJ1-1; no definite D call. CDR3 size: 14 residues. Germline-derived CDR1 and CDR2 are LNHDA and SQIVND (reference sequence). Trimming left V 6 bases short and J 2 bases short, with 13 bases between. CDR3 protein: CASSLRFENTEAFF. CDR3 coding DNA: TGTGCCAGTAGCCTACGATTCGAAAACACTGAAGCTTTCTTT.

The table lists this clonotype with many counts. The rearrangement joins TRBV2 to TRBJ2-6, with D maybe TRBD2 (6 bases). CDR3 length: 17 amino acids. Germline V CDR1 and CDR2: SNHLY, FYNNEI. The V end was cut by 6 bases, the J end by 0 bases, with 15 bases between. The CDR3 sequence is CASSGTGGSSGANVLTF. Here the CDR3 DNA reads TGTGCCAGCAGCGGAACCGGGGGAAGCTCTGGGGCCAACGTCCTGACTTTC.

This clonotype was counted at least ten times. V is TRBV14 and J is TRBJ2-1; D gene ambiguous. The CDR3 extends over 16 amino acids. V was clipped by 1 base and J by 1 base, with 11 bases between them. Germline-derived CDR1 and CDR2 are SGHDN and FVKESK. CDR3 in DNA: TGTGCCAGCAGCCAAGTTCAATCCCAATCCTACAATGAGCAGTTCTTC. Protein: CASSQVQSQSYNEQFF.

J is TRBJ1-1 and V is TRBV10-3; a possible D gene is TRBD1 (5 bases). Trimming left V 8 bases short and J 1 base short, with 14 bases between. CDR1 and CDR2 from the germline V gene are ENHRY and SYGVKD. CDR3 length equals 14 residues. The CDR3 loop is CAIGVQVPNTEAFF. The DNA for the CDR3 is TGTGCCATCGGAGTACAGGTGCCGAACACTGAAGCTTTCTTT.

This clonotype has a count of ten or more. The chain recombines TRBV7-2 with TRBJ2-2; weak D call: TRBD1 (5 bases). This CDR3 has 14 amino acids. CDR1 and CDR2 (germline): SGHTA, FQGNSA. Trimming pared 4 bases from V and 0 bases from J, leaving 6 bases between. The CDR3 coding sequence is TGTGCCAGCAGCTGGACACCGAACACCGGGGAGCTGTTTTTT. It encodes CASSWTPNTGELFF.

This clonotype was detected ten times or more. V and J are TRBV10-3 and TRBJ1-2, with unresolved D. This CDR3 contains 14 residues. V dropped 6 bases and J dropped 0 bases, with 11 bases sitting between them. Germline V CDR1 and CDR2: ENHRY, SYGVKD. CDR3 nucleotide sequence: TGTGCCATCAGCCTTACGCACACTAACTATGGCTACACCTTC. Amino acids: CAISLTHTNYGYTF.

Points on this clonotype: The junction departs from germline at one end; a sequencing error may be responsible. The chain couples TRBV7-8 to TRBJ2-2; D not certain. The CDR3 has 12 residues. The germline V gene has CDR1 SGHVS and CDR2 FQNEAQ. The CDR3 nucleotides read TGTGTCAGCAGCTTAGGAACCGGGGAGCTGTTTTTT. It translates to CVSSLGTGELFF.

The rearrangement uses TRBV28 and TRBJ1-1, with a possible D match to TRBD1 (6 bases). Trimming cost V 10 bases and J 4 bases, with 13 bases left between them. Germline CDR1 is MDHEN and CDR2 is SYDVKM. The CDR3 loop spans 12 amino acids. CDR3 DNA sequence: TGTGCCACCCAACAGGGAAGCACTGAAGCTTTCTTT. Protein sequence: CATQQGSTEAFF.

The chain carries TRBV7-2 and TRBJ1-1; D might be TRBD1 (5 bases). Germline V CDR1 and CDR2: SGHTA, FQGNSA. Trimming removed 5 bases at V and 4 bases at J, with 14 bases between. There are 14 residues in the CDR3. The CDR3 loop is CASSPGGVVTEAFF. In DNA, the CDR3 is TGTGCCAGCAGCCCGGGGGGGGTGGTCACTGAAGCTTTCTTT.

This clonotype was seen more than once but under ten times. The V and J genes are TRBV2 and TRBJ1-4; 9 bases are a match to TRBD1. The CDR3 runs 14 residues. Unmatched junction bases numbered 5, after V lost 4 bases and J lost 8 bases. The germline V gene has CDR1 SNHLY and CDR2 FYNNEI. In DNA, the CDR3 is TGTGCCAGCAGTGGGACAGGGGTATACGAAAAACTGTTTTTT. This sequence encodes CASSGTGVYEKLFF.

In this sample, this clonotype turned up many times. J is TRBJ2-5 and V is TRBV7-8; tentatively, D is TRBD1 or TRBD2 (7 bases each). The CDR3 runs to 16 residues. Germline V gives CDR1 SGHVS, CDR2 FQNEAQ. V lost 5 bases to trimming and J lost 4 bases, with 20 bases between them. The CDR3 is CASSQGGGYTPETQYF. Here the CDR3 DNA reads TGTGCCAGCAGCCAGGGGGGGGGTTATACCCCAGAGACCCAGTACTTC.

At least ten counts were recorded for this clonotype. CDR3 in amino acids: CASSTGQGNTEAFF. The CDR3 coding sequence is TGCGCCAGCAGCACCGGACAGGGGAACACTGAAGCTTTCTTT. This chain uses TRBV5-1 with TRBJ1-1; TRBD1 matches at 8 bases. J lost 1 base, V lost 4 bases, and 3 bases had no gene match. In germline, CDR1 is SGHRS, CDR2 YFSETQ. The CDR3 covers 14 residues.